The T cell receptor beta chain under discussion was sequenced for a study of neurological immune-mediated disorders. V gave up 6 bases and J gave up 4 bases, with 9 bases separating them. Germline V lookup: CDR1 SQVTM, CDR2 ANQGSEA. The CDR3 has 12 residues. This clonotype has at least ten counts. TCRdb ran MiXCR on the 5' RACE reads and lists one entry per CDR3 protein. The table lists around 64,000 distinct CDR3 sequences, 3% to 4% of them singletons. The sample consisted of PBMCs. The receptor was derived from a woman aged 45-60 years with multiple sclerosis. The chain carries TRBV29-1 and TRBJ1-4, with D possibly matching TRBD1 (6 bases). CDR3 sequence reads: CSVIQGNEKLFF. CDR3 bases: TGCAGCGTGATACAGGGTAATGAAAAACTGTTTTTT.